Following are 2 T cell receptor beta chains from one sample sequenced in a study of blood T cell repertoires in COVID-19. The repertoire was sequenced with immunoSEQ multiplex PCR; TCRdb's copy has only in-frame clones and lacks some. Of about 110,000 clones in the sample, about 88% were seen once. The sample consisted of peripheral blood. Receptors originate from a human donor in a cohort sampled during active COVID-19.

The V and J genes are TRBV5-1 and TRBJ1-5; TRBD1 might be the D (5 bases). Looked up from germline, CDR1 is SGHRS and CDR2 is YFSETQ. This CDR3 has 14 amino acids. The ends were cut back, 2 bases at V and 3 bases at J, with 9 bases in the middle. CDR3 sequence reads: CASSFGGVNQPQHF. For the CDR3, the DNA is TGCGCCAGCAGCTTCGGAGGGGTCAATCAGCCCCAGCATTTT. The whole variable domain, remainder taken from reference TRBV5-1 and TRBJ1-5, is KAGVTQTPRYLIKTRGQQVTLSCSPISGHRSVSWYQQTPGQGLQFLFEYFSETQRNKGNFPGRFSGRQFSNSRSEMNVSTLELGDSALYLCASSFGGVNQPQHFGDGTRLSIL.

In this sample, this clone turned up a few times. This chain joins TRBV7-3 and TRBJ1-1, with D perhaps matching TRBD1 (6 bases). Germline values: CDR1 SGHTA, CDR2 FQGTGA. This CDR3 contains 14 residues. V shed 3 bases and J shed 0 bases, with 8 bases lying between them. The CDR3 bases are TGTGCCAGCAGCTTGCAGGGGCTGAACACTGAAGCTTTCTTT. It translates to CASSLQGLNTEAFF. Drawing the rest from reference TRBV7-3 and TRBJ1-1, the complete variable domain is GAGVSQTPSNKVTEKGKYVELRCDPISGHTALYWYRQSLGQGPEFLIYFQGTGAADDSGLPNDRFFAVRPEGSVSTLKIQRTERGDSAVYLCASSLQGLNTEAFFGQGTRLTVV.